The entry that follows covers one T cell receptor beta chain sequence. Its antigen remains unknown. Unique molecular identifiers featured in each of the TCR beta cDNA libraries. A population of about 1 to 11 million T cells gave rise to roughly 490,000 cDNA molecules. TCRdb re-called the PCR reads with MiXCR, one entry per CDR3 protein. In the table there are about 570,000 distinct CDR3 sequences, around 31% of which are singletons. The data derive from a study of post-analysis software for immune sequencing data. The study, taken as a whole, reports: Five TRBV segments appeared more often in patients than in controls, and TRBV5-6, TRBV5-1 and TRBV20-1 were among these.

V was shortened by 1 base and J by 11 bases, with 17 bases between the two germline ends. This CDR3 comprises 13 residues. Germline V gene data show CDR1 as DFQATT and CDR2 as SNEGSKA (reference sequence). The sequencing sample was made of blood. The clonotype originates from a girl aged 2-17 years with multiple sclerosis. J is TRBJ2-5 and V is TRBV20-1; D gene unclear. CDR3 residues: CSARVLGLYGQYF. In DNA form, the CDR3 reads TGCAGTGCTAGAGTCCTGGGCCTCTACGGGCAGTACTTC.